This entry describes one T cell receptor (beta chain). Its matching antigen is unknown. The table came from immunoSEQ multiplex PCR; TCRdb's copy has only in-frame clones and leaves some out. Here the sample spans 38,000 or so clones, 90% to 95% being singletons. The data were obtained in a study of graft-versus-host responses after intestinal transplantation. Background on the study: The study gave all recipients anti-thymocyte globulin induction, then tacrolimus and steroids for three to four years.

Germline CDR1 is LNHDA and CDR2 is SQIVND (reference sequence). The CDR3 runs to 15 residues. V was clipped by 5 bases and J by 2 bases; unmatched bases: 8. This receptor was identified in a human donor who was the organ donor for an intestinal transplant. Material: unstimulated CD8+ T cells sorted from spleen or lymph node cells, obtained before transplant. The V gene is TRBV19, the J gene TRBJ2-7; 8 nucleotides match TRBD2. DNA of the CDR3: TGTGCCAGTAGTCTCTCCCCGGGGGGGACCTACGAGCAGTACTTC. This translates into CASSLSPGGTYEQYF.